This TCR beta chain was sequenced in a study of T cell changes during pregnancy in multiple sclerosis. Sequencing used immunoSEQ multiplex PCR; TCRdb keeps in-frame clones, though not all of them. This table holds tens of thousands of clones, 85% to 95% found once. From germline, CDR1 is LNHNV and CDR2 YYDKDF (reference sequence). This CDR3 has 14 amino acids. V shed 0 bases and J shed 2 bases, with 7 bases lying between them. The sequence was collected from a female donor with multiple sclerosis, enrolled in a pregnancy study. J is TRBJ2-5 and V is TRBV15; D gene unclear. The sample here was CD4+ T cells from peripheral blood mononuclear cells, taken after pregnancy. CDR3 amino acids: CATSRDIQQETQYF. CDR3 nucleotide sequence: TGTGCCACCAGCAGAGATATACAGCAAGAGACCCAGTACTTC.